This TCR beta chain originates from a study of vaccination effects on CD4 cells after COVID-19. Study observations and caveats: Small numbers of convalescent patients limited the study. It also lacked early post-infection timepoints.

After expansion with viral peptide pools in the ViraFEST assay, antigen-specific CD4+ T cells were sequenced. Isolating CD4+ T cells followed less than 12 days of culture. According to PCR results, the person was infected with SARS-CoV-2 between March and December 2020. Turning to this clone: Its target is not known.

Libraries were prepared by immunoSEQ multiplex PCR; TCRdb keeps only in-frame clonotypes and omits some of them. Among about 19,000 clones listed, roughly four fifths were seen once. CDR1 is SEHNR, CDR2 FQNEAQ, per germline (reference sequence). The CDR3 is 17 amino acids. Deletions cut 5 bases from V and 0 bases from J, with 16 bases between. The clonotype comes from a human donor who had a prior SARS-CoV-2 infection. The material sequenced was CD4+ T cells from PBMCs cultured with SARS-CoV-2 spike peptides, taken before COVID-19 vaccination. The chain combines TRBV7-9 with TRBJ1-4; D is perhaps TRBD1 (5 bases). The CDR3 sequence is CASSPRRGAATNEKLFF. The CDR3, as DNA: TGTGCCAGCAGCCCCCGAAGAGGGGCAGCAACTAATGAAAAACTGTTTTTT.